The 27 T cell receptor beta chains reported below all come from one sample, sequenced in a study of control samples from healthy donors and cancer patients. TCRdb's table, derived via immunoSEQ multiplex PCR, lists solely in-frame clones and lacks some. The sample records fewer than 200,000 clones, 90% to 95% being singletons. Sequenced: blood. These receptors were obtained from a man younger than 35 in good health.

The chain has TRBV5-1 and TRBJ2-1; TRBD2 agrees at 10 bases. CDR1 SGHRS and CDR2 YFSETQ come from the germline V gene. The J segment lost 6 bases and the V segment lost 0 bases, leaving 6 bases of the junction unmatched. The CDR3 contains 16 residues. The CDR3 loop is CASSLGASGGINEQFF. The CDR3, as DNA: TGCGCCAGCAGCTTGGGGGCTAGCGGGGGCATCAATGAGCAGTTCTTC.

The chain links TRBV2 to TRBJ1-4; D is unresolved. The CDR3 loop spans 12 amino acids. The ends were cut back, 11 bases at V and 6 bases at J, with 13 bases in the middle. Per germline, CDR1 SNHLY and CDR2 FYNNEI. The CDR3 spells CAYGELDEKLFF. CDR3 sequence (DNA): TGTGCCTACGGGGAGTTGGATGAAAAACTGTTTTTT.

V usage is TRBV6-6 and J usage is TRBJ2-1; D may be TRBD2 (7 bases). V shed 5 bases and J shed 4 bases, with 15 bases lying between them. This CDR3 spans 15 amino acids. Per the germline V gene, CDR1 is MNHNY and CDR2 is SVGAGI (reference sequence). The CDR3 spells CASSARGGDYNEQFF. CDR3 coding DNA: TGTGCCAGCAGTGCAAGGGGGGGGGATTACAATGAGCAGTTCTTC.

This clone is a singleton in its sample. The V gene is TRBV24-1, the J gene TRBJ2-1; TRBD1 matches at 8 bases. The trim removed 5 bases at V and 5 bases at J, leaving 10 bases unmatched. This CDR3 is 16 amino acids long. Germline V gene data show CDR1 as KGHDR and CDR2 as SFDVKD. The CDR3 spells CATSATRDRQNNEQFF. CDR3 DNA sequence: TGTGCCACCAGTGCCACCCGGGACAGGCAAAACAATGAGCAGTTCTTC.

V and J are TRBV7-8 and TRBJ1-5; tentative D call: TRBD1 (6 bases). The germline V gene has CDR1 SGHVS and CDR2 FQNEAQ. This CDR3 has 13 amino acids. The V end lost 6 bases, the J end lost 4 bases, and 10 bases lay between the germline ends. Written as DNA, the CDR3 is TGTGCCAGCAGTGATGGACAGAATCAGCCCCAGCATTTT. This gives the protein CASSDGQNQPQHF.

The rearrangement links TRBV6-5 to TRBJ1-1; TRBD1 matches at 7 bases. Per germline, CDR1 MNHEY and CDR2 SVGAGI. J gave up 10 bases and V 0 bases, and 14 bases lay outside the gene matches. This CDR3 spans 16 amino acids. The CDR3 loop is CASSYSLLGTAPPAFF. In DNA, the CDR3 is TGTGCCAGCAGTTACTCGCTACTTGGGACAGCCCCGCCAGCTTTCTTT.

The chain employs TRBV5-6 and TRBJ2-7; D remains unclear. The V gene's germline CDR1 is SGHDT and CDR2 YYEEEE. The CDR3 is 12 residues long. V was trimmed by 4 bases and J by 0 bases, leaving 5 bases between them. In DNA, the CDR3 is TGTGCCAGCAGCGCCACCTCCTACGAGCAGTACTTC. Amino acid sequence: CASSATSYEQYF.

The chain couples TRBV2 to TRBJ1-2, with 8 bases matching TRBD1. V trimming: 2 bases; J trimming: 4 bases; junction bases outside the gene matches: 9. CDR3 length: 16 residues. Germline loops: CDR1 SNHLY, CDR2 FYNNEI. The CDR3 region has the DNA TGTGCCAGCAGTGAATCCCTAGGGACAGGCGTCTATGGCTACACCTTC. This codes for CASSESLGTGVYGYTF.

The rearrangement joins TRBV5-4 to TRBJ2-1; 8 bases line up with TRBD2. J was trimmed by 7 bases and V by 4 bases; bases with no gene match: 10. Germline values: CDR1 SGHNT, CDR2 YYREEE (reference sequence). The CDR3 covers 15 residues. This chain's CDR3 is CASSRSGGVLNEQFF. CDR3 in DNA: TGTGCCAGCAGCCGGAGCGGGGGCGTTTTGAATGAGCAGTTCTTC.

The gene calls are TRBV6-1 and TRBJ2-7; TRBD2 aligns across 10 bases. Germline assignment: CDR1 MNHNS and CDR2 SASEGT. The CDR3 consists of 16 residues. Unmatched junction bases numbered 7, after V lost 2 bases and J lost 3 bases. The CDR3 DNA reads TGTGCCAGCAGTGAATACGGACTAGCGGCGGGCTACGAGCAGTACTTC. This gives the protein CASSEYGLAAGYEQYF.

The chain combines TRBV30 with TRBJ2-2; 8 nucleotides align to TRBD1. CDR1 is GTSNPN and CDR2 is SVGIG in the germline V gene (reference sequence). The CDR3 contains 17 residues. After removal of 2 bases from V and 8 bases from J, the junction contained 16 bases not matched to a gene. CDR3 region: CAWSRAGTGHWLGELFF. The CDR3 DNA is TGTGCCTGGAGTCGAGCCGGGACAGGTCATTGGTTGGGGGAGCTGTTTTTT.

The V call is TRBV10-1, the J call TRBJ1-1, with a tentative D call TRBD1 (6 bases). CDR1 and CDR2 (germline): WNHNN, SYGVQD (reference sequence). The CDR3 covers 16 residues. Deletions cut 0 bases from V and 1 base from J, with 12 bases between. The CDR3 DNA reads TGCGCCAGCAGTGAGTCGATGACAGGAGCGAACACTGAAGCTTTCTTT. Protein product: CASSESMTGANTEAFF.

The genes are TRBV7-3 and TRBJ2-1, with 10 bases identical to TRBD1. Looked up from germline, CDR1 is SGHTA and CDR2 is FQGTGA. The trim removed 5 bases at V and 6 bases at J, leaving 10 bases unmatched. CDR3 size: 16 residues. CDR3 nucleotide sequence: TGTGCCAGCAGCCACTCGGGACAGGGGATCGGCAATGAGCAGTTCTTC. Translation gives CASSHSGQGIGNEQFF.

This rearrangement joins TRBV5-4 to TRBJ2-1; 8 bases are a match to TRBD2. V lost 0 bases to trimming and J lost 10 bases; unmatched junction nucleotides: 6. The CDR3 runs to 14 residues. Germline V gives CDR1 SGHNT, CDR2 YYREEE (reference sequence). The CDR3 sequence: CASSLAIAGREQFF. The CDR3 nucleotides read TGTGCCAGCAGCTTGGCAATAGCGGGGAGAGAGCAGTTCTTC.

V and J are TRBV7-8 and TRBJ2-2; 7 bases align to TRBD2. Germline V gene sequence: CDR1 SGHVS, CDR2 FQNEAQ. V was clipped by 3 bases and J by 2 bases; unmatched bases: 6. This CDR3 region has 16 residues. The CDR3 DNA follows: TGTGCCAGCAGCTTGGAGAGCGGGGCCAACACCGGGGAGCTGTTTTTT. This translates into CASSLESGANTGELFF.

The chain employs TRBV6-5 and TRBJ1-4; tentative D call: TRBD1 (6 bases). Germline assignment: CDR1 MNHEY and CDR2 SVGAGI. V was trimmed by 6 bases and J by 5 bases, leaving 13 bases between them. The CDR3 length is 14 residues. CDR3 sequence (DNA): TGTGCCAGCAGACCGACAGGACCGAATGAAAAACTGTTTTTT. Translation gives CASRPTGPNEKLFF.

J is TRBJ2-1 and V is TRBV14; weak D call: TRBD2 (5 bases). The CDR3 has 14 residues. The germline V and J ends were trimmed by 0 bases and 6 bases, with 9 bases remaining between them. In germline, CDR1 is SGHDN, CDR2 FVKESK. The CDR3, as DNA: TGTGCCAGCAGCCAAGATCATCGGGGCAATGAGCAGTTCTTC. It yields the protein CASSQDHRGNEQFF.

The rearrangement links TRBV2 to TRBJ2-7; D remains ambiguous. Trimming cost V 6 bases and J 0 bases, with 6 bases left between them. The CDR3 length is 12 residues. CDR1 and CDR2 from the germline V gene are SNHLY and FYNNEI. CDR3 in amino acids: CASRPSSYEQYF. CDR3 in DNA: TGTGCCAGCAGGCCTAGCTCCTACGAGCAGTACTTC. Variable domain in full (rest from reference TRBV2 and TRBJ2-7): EPEVTQTPSHQVTQMGQEVILRCVPISNHLYFYWYRQILGQKVEFLVSFYNNEISEKSEIFDDQFSVERPDGSNFTLKIRSTKLEDSAMYFCASRPSSYEQYFGPGTRLTVT.

The rearrangement links TRBV7-3 to TRBJ2-5, with 7 bases matching TRBD2. CDR1 is SGHTA, CDR2 FQGTGA, per germline. V lost 10 bases and J lost 5; bases outside the gene matches: 13. The CDR3 has 14 amino acids. For the CDR3, the DNA is TGTGCCACCTCTTTCGGGGGGTTAGGCGAGACCCAGTACTTC. Protein: CATSFGGLGETQYF. Full variable domain (remainder filled in from reference TRBV7-3 and TRBJ2-5): GAGVSQTPSNKVTEKGKYVELRCDPISGHTALYWYRQSLGQGPEFLIYFQGTGAADDSGLPNDRFFAVRPEGSVSTLKIQRTERGDSAVYLCATSFGGLGETQYFGPGTRLLVL.

This sequence joins TRBV4-1 and TRBJ2-2, with 10 bases that match TRBD2. Germline-derived CDR1 and CDR2 are MGHRA and YSYEKL. The V and J ends lost 3 bases and 5 bases, in that order; junction bases with no gene match: 9. The CDR3 has 17 residues. The CDR3 DNA follows: TGCGCCAGCAGCCATCAGCTAAGGACTAGCGGTACCGGGGAGCTGTTTTTT. Amino acids: CASSHQLRTSGTGELFF.

CDR3 sequence: CASSDPQGQGGNTIYF. In DNA, the CDR3 is TGTGCCAGCAGCGATCCTCAGGGGCAGGGTGGAAACACCATATATTTT. This chain links TRBV28 with TRBJ1-3, with D perhaps TRBD1 (6 bases). Trimming stripped 6 bases from V and 3 bases from J, with 18 bases between. The CDR3 consists of 16 residues. Germline V gene lookup returns CDR1 MDHEN and CDR2 SYDVKM.

The rearrangement links TRBV2 to TRBJ1-4, with no clear D. Trimming shortened V by 3 bases and J by 0 bases, and 8 bases separated the two germline ends. Germline V lookup: CDR1 SNHLY, CDR2 FYNNEI. There are 15 residues in the CDR3. CDR3 nucleotide sequence: TGTGCCAGCAGTGATGCGGCAGCAACTAATGAAAAACTGTTTTTT. Translating gives CASSDAAATNEKLFF.

This clone was recorded a few times. The chain uses TRBV6-1 and TRBJ2-3; D remains unclear. The CDR3 runs to 12 residues. The germline CDR1 and CDR2 sequences are MNHNS and SASEGT. V lost 2 bases, J lost 5 bases, and 5 bases lay in between. The CDR3 DNA follows: TGTGCCAGCAGTGAATTTGTAGATACGCAGTATTTT. It encodes CASSEFVDTQYF.

The chain combines TRBV28 with TRBJ1-1; a possible D gene is TRBD1 (6 bases). Looked up from germline, CDR1 is MDHEN and CDR2 is SYDVKM. This CDR3 has 17 residues. Trimming pared 2 bases from V and 4 bases from J, leaving 20 bases between. CDR3 loop: CASSLEGVGQGFTEAFF. In nucleotides, the CDR3 is TGTGCCAGCAGTTTAGAGGGGGTGGGTCAGGGATTCACTGAAGCTTTCTTT.

DNA of the CDR3: TGTGCCAGCAGCTTAGCTAGCGGGGGAACGGGAGAGACCCAGTACTTC. It is translated as CASSLASGGTGETQYF. This chain joins TRBV7-8 and TRBJ2-5, with TRBD2 matching 9 bases. The ends lost 0 bases at V and 4 bases at J; junction bases unmatched: 6. There are 16 residues in the CDR3. CDR1 is SGHVS and CDR2 is FQNEAQ in the germline V gene.

The chain links TRBV11-3 to TRBJ2-1; the match to TRBD2 covers 10 bases. Germline CDR1 and CDR2: SGHNT and YENEEA. V shed 4 bases, J shed 7 bases, and the junction held 7 bases outside the gene matches. The CDR3 runs to 15 residues. CDR3: CASSSIAGGMNEQFF. The CDR3, as DNA: TGTGCCAGCAGCTCCATAGCGGGGGGAATGAATGAGCAGTTCTTC.

The DNA of the CDR3 is TGTGCCAGCAGTTTGCCGGGGATGGATATAAACACCATATATTTT. Translation gives CASSLPGMDINTIYF. The chain recombines TRBV28 with TRBJ1-3; D is unresolved. Germline-derived CDR1 and CDR2 are MDHEN and SYDVKM. Trimming left V 3 bases short and J 6 bases short, with 15 bases between. The CDR3 length is 15 residues.